This TCR beta chain was observed in a study of blood T cell repertoires in COVID-19. Turning to the study itself: The samples span acute and convalescent COVID-19 from the United States, Italy and Spain. In each case, the material was cDNA or gDNA derived from T cells, B-cell-depleted T cells, or PBMCs.

The CDR3 consists of 13 residues. CDR1 and CDR2 (germline): MNHNY, SVGAGI (reference sequence). V was shortened by 11 bases and J by 4 bases, with 17 bases between the two germline ends. In the study's own analysis: Estimation of nucleated cell counts was performed using reference gene primer amplification. The assay was immunoSEQ multiplex PCR, and TCRdb's table has in-frame clones only and misses some. That table is the source of V, J and clone size, and D and trimming were worked out from the DNA. The sample has under 200,000 clones; about 88% are singletons. This sequence originates from a man aged 55 to 70 with acute or convalescent COVID-19. The chain employs TRBV6-6 and TRBJ1-1; D perhaps matches TRBD1 (5 bases). The sample consisted of peripheral blood. This chain's CDR3 is CAGIGRGGTEAFF. Here the CDR3 DNA reads TGTGCCGGCATAGGGAGGGGTGGCACTGAAGCTTTCTTT.